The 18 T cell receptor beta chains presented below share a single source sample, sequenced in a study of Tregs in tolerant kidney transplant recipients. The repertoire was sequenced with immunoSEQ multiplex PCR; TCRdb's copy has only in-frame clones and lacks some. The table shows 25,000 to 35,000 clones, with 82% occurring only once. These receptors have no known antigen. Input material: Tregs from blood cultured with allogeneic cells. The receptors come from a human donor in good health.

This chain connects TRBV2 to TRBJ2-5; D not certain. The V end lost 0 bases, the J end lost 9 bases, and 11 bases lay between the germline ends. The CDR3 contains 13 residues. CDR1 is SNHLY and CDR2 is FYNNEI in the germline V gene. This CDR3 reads CASSEALRLAQYF. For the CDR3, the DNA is TGTGCCAGCAGTGAAGCGCTTCGGCTAGCCCAGTACTTC.

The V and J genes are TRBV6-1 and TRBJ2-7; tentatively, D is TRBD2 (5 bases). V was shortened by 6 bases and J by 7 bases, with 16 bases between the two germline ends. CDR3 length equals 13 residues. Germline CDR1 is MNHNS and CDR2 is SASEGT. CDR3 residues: CASRPGSTREQYF. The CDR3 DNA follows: TGTGCCAGCAGGCCGGGGTCCACTAGGGAGCAGTACTTC.

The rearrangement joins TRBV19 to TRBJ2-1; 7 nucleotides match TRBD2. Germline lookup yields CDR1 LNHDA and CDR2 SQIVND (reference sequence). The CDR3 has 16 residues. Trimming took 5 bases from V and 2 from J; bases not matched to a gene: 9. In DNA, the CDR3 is TGTGCCAGTAGTCCCCCGGGGGGACGACCCTACAATGAGCAGTTCTTC. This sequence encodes CASSPPGGRPYNEQFF.

For the CDR3, the DNA is TGTGCCAGCAGGCTCTGGGGAAGCTCCTACGAGCAGTACTTC. It is translated as CASRLWGSSYEQYF. This chain uses TRBV6-5 with TRBJ2-7; no clear D gene. Germline loops: CDR1 MNHEY, CDR2 SVGAGI. Trimming removed 6 bases from V and 0 bases from J, with 12 bases in between. This CDR3 is built from 14 residues.

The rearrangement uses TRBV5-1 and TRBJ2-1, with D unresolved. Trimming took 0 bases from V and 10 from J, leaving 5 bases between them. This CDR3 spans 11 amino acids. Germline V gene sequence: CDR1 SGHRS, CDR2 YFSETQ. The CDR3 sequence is CASSLDLEQFF. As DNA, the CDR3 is TGCGCCAGCAGCTTGGATCTGGAGCAGTTCTTC.

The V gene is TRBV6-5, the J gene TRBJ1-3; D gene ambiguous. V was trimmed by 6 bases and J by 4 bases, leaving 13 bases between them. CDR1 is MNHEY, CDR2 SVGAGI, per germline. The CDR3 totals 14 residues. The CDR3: CASRPAGSGNTIYF. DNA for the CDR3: TGTGCCAGCAGACCCGCAGGTTCCGGAAACACCATATATTTT.

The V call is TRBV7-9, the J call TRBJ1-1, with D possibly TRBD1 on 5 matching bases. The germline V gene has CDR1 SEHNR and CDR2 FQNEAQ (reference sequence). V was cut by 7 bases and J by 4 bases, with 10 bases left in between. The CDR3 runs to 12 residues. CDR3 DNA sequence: TGTGCCAGCACCCTAAGGGGCACTGAAGCTTTCTTT. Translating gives CASTLRGTEAFF.

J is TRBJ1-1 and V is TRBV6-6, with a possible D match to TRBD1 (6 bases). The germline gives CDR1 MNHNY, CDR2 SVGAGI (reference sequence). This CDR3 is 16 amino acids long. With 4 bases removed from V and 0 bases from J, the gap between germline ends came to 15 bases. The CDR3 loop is CASSFQGKPLNTEAFF. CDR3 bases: TGTGCCAGCAGTTTTCAGGGGAAACCCTTGAACACTGAAGCTTTCTTT.

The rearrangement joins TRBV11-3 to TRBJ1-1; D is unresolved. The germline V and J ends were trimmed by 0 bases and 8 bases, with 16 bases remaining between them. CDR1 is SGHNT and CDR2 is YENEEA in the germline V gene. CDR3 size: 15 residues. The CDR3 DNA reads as TGTGCCAGCAGCTTAGACCCCCGGACCACACGGGAAGCTTTCTTT. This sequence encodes CASSLDPRTTREAFF.

The CDR3 region has the DNA TGTGCCAGCAGAAAGGCGTACAATGAGCAGTTCTTC. Protein product: CASRKAYNEQFF. V gene TRBV6-1 combines with J gene TRBJ2-1; no definite D call. Trimming took off 6 bases at V and 4 bases at J, with 7 bases between the two ends. The CDR3 loop spans 12 amino acids. Germline lookup yields CDR1 MNHNS and CDR2 SASEGT.

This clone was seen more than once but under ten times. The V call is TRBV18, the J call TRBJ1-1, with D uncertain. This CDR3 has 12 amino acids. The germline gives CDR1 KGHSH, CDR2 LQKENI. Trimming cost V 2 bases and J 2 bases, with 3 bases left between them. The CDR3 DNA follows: TGTGCCAGCTCACCAGGCAACACTGAAGCTTTCTTT. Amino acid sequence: CASSPGNTEAFF.

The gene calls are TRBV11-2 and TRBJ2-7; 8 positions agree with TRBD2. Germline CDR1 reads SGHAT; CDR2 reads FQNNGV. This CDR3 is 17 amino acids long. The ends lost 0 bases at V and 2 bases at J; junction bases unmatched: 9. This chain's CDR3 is CASSLERSGSVTYEQYF. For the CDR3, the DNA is TGTGCCAGCAGCTTAGAGAGGAGCGGGAGCGTAACCTACGAGCAGTACTTC.

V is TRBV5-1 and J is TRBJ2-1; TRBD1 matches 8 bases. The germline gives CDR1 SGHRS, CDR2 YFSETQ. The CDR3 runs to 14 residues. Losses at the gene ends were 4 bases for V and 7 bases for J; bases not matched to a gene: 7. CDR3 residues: CASSPAGGRNEQFF. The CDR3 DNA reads TGCGCCAGCAGCCCGGCAGGGGGCCGGAATGAGCAGTTCTTC. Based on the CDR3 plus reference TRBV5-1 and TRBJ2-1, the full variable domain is KAGVTQTPRYLIKTRGQQVTLSCSPISGHRSVSWYQQTPGQGLQFLFEYFSETQRNKGNFPGRFSGRQFSNSRSEMNVSTLELGDSALYLCASSPAGGRNEQFFGPGTRLTVL.

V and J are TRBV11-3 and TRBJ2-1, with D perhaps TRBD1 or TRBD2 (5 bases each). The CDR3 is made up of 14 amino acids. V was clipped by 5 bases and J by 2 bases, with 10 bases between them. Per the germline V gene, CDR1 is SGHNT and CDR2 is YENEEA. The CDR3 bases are TGTGCCAGCAGCCTCCGGGGCACCTACAATGAGCAGTTCTTC. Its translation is CASSLRGTYNEQFF.

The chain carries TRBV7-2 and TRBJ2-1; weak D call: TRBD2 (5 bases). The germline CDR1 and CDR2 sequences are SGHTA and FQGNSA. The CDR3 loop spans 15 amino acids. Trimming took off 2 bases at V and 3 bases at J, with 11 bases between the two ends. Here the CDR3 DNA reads TGTGCCAGCAGCTTAACTGGAGGCCGCTACAATGAGCAGTTCTTC. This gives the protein CASSLTGGRYNEQFF.

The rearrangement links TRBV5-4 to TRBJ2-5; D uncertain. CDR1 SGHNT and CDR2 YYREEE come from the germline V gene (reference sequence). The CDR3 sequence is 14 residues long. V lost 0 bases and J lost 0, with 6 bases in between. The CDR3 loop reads CASSLGQYQETQYF. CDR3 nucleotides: TGTGCCAGCAGCTTGGGTCAGTACCAAGAGACCCAGTACTTC.

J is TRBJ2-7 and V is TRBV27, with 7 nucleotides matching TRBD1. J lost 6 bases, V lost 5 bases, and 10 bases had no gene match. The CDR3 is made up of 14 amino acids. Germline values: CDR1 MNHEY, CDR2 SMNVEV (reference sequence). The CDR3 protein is CASSIPGQTAEQYF. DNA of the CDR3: TGTGCCAGCAGTATCCCGGGACAGACCGCCGAGCAGTACTTC.

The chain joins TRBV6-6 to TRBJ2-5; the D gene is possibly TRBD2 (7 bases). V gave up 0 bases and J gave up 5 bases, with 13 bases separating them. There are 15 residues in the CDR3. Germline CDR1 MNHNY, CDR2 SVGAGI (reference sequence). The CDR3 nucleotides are TGTGCCAGCAGTTACTCGGGGGGGCTATGGGAGACCCAGTACTTC. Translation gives CASSYSGGLWETQYF.